This T cell receptor (beta chain) was observed in a study of T cells in Graves' hyperthyroidism and ophthalmopathy. On the study more broadly: Specimen type is peripheral blood, collected at initial diagnosis prior to any treatment.

This clonotype appeared many times. What it recognizes is unknown. One end of the junction does not line up with germline, which may come from a read error. TCR beta CDR3 regions were amplified from RNA. A first-round RT-PCR of the TCR CDR3 used the HTBI primer set. One entry per CDR3 protein, called by TCRdb with MiXCR from the multiplex PCR reads. The sample gives 300,000 to 450,000 distinct CDR3 sequences, roughly 15% of which show up once; approximately 33% is in the top ten. Study results and limitations: In the analysis, a 13 V-J model separated ophthalmopathy from stable hyperthyroidism.

Diagnoses rested on clinical symptoms, serum thyroxine and TRAb, thyroid ultrasound and orbital computed tomography. Using around 10 ml of fresh peripheral blood, PBMCs were prepared. The sequence was obtained from a woman aged 25 to 39 with Graves' hyperthyroidism that later progressed to Graves' ophthalmopathy. The sample taken for sequencing was blood.

The CDR3 protein is CASSPAGTNKQFF. The CDR3 DNA follows: TGTGCCAGCAGCCCCGCGGGGACCAATAAGCAGTTCTTC. The J gene is TRBJ2-1, the V gene TRBV7-6; D may be TRBD2 (6 bases). CDR1 and CDR2 (germline): SGHVS, FNYEAQ. The CDR3 is made up of 13 amino acids.